The text below deals with one TCR beta chain. Its antigen is as yet unknown. The data originate from a study of cytomegalovirus exposure and HLA in healthy donors. Study details: Across roughly 400 genotyped donors, about 81% landed in the Caucasian-associated ancestry cluster. Whole-study findings and limits: Analyzed later, most CMV-associated TCR beta chains appeared HLA-restricted.

The PCR contained 60 Vbeta and 13 Jbeta primers. Method: immunoSEQ multiplex PCR; TCRdb's copy keeps in-frame clones and lacks some. The sample includes under 200,000 clones, about 80% of them seen just once. Sampled while nominally healthy, donors likely had unrecorded immune exposures. Germline V CDR1 and CDR2: SGHRS, YFSETQ. The CDR3 totals 16 residues. V was clipped by 0 bases and J by 0 bases, with 12 bases between them. The TCR was taken from a woman aged 35 to 49 in good health and CMV-seronegative. Material for sequencing was PBMCs. This chain uses TRBV5-1 with TRBJ1-1; the D gene is possibly TRBD1 (5 bases). Here the CDR3 reads CASSLVRGTMNTEAFF. CDR3 bases: TGCGCCAGCAGCTTGGTTCGGGGGACTATGAACACTGAAGCTTTCTTT.